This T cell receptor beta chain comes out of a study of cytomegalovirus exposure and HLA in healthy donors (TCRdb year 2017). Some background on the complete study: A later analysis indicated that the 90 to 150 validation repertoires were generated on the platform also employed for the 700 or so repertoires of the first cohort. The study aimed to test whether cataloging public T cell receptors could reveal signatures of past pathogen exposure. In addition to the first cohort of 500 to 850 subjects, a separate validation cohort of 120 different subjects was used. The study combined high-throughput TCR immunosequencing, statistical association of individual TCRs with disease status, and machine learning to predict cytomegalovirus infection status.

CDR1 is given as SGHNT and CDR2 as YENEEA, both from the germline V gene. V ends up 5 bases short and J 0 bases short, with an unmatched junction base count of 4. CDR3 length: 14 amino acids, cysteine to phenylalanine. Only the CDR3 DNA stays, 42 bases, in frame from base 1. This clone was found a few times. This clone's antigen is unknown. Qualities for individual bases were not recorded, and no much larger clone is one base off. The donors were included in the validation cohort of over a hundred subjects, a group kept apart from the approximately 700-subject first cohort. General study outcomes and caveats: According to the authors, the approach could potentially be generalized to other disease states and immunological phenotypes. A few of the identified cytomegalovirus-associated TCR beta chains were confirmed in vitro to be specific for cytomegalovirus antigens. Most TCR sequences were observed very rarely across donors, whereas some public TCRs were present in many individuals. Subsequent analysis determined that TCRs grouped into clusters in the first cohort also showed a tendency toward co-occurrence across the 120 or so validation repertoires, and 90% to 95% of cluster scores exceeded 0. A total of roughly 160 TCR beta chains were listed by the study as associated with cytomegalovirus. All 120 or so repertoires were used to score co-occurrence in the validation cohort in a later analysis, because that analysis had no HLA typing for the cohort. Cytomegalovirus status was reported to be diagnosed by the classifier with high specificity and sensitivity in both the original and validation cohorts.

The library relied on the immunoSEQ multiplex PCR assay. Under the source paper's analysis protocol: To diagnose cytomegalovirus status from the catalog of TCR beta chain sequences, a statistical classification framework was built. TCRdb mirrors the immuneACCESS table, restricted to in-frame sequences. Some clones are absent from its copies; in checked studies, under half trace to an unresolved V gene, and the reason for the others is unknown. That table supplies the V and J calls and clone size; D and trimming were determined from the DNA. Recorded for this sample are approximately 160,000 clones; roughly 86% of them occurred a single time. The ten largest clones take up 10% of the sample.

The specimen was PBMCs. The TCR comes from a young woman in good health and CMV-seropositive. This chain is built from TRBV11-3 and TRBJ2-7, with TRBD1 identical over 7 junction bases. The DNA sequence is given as TGTGCCAGCAGCGGCCGGGACAGCTCCTACGAGCAGTACTTC. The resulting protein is CASSGRDSSYEQYF.